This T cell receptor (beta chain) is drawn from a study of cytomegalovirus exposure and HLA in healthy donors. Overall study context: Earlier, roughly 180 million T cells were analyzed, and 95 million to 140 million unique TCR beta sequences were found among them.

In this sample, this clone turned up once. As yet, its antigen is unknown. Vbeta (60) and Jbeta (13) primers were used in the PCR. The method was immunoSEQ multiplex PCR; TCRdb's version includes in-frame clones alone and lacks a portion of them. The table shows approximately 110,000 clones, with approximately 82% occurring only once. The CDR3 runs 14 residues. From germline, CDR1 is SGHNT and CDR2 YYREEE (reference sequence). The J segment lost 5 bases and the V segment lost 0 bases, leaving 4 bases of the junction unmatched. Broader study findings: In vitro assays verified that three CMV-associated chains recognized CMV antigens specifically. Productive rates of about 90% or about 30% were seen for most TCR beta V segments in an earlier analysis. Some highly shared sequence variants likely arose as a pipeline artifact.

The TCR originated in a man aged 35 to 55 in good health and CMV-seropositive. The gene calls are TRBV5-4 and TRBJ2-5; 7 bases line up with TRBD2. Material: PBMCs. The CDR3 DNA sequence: TGTGCCAGCAGCTTGGAAGCGGGGAAGGAGACCCAGTACTTC. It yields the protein CASSLEAGKETQYF. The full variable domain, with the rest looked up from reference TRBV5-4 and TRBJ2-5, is ETGVTQSPTHLIKTRGQQVTLRCSSQSGHNTVSWYQQALGQGPQFIFQYYREEENGRGNFPPRFSGLQFPNYSSELNVNALELDDSALYLCASSLEAGKETQYFGPGTRLLVL.